The T cell receptor (beta chain) under discussion was sequenced for a study of post-analysis software for immune sequencing data. Study summary: Included among the disease courses, which were recorded for the cohort, were relapsing-remitting, secondary progressive and progressive-relapsing multiple sclerosis. General study points: In patients, TRBV5-6, TRBV5-1 and TRBV20-1 belonged to roughly 5 TRBV segments found more frequently than in controls. Those samples that were prepared in the same batch co-clustered strongly by F measure. Multiple sclerosis was associated with a significant reduction in normalized Chao1 diversity relative to controls.

TCR beta cDNA libraries included unique molecular identifiers. Starting from roughly 1.1 to 9.2 million T cells, the study yielded about 500,000 cDNA molecules. TCRdb re-called the PCR reads through MiXCR, storing one row per CDR3 protein. The sample records about 400,000 distinct CDR3 sequences, approximately 38% being singletons. Note on this clonotype: The antigen is unknown.

Germline CDR1 reads SGHRS; CDR2 reads YFSETQ. Germline trimming cut 5 bases from V and 7 bases from J; bases unmatched to any gene: 19. The CDR3 extends over 17 amino acids. Sequencing was carried out using blood. This TCR came from a girl aged 10 to 17 with multiple sclerosis. The rearrangement links TRBV5-1 to TRBJ2-7; TRBD1 matches at 9 bases. This chain's CDR3 is CASSGAGRDRVDGEQYF. DNA of the CDR3: TGCGCCAGCAGTGGCGCCGGCCGGGACAGGGTGGATGGGGAGCAGTACTTC.